The clone carrying this T cell receptor (beta chain) occurred a few times. V was shortened by 0 bases and J by 6 bases, with 7 bases between the two germline ends. CDR1 is LGHDT and CDR2 is YNNKEL in the germline V gene (reference sequence). The CDR3 extends over 13 amino acids. The sample comes from a study of blood T cells in healthy people across ages. Sample-barcoded 5' priming and a J-beta primer mix drove a second PCR of 7 to 11 cycles. TCRdb ran MiXCR on the 5' RACE reads and lists one entry per CDR3 protein. The sample lists some 1.5 million distinct CDR3 sequences, over 25% seen once, with 7.7% in the top ten.

The chain employs TRBV3-1 and TRBJ2-3, with D perhaps TRBD2 (6 bases). The TCR originated in a woman aged 25 to 39 in good health. Sequencing input: blood. The chain's CDR3 is CASSQESGDTQYF. The CDR3 nucleotides read TGTGCCAGCAGCCAAGAAAGCGGGGATACGCAGTATTTT.